The text below deals with one T cell receptor beta chain. The CDR3 is 15 amino acids. Germline V gene sequence: CDR1 MNHNS, CDR2 SASEGT. Between the trimmed V and J ends, which lost 1 base and 0 bases, there was a span of 10 bases. PCR used 60 Vbeta primers and 13 Jbeta primers. Using immunoSEQ multiplex PCR, the repertoire was profiled, and TCRdb retains in-frame clones only, with some absent. Of some 120,000 clones in the sample, about four fifths are singletons; the top ten hold 22%. The entry originates in a study of cytomegalovirus exposure and HLA in healthy donors. Study at large: HLA-typed donors contributed some 83 million unique TCRs, which were held in an early data release.

This rearrangement joins TRBV6-1 to TRBJ2-7; D is perhaps TRBD1 (6 bases). Sequencing was performed on PBMCs. The receptor comes from a young man in good health and CMV-seropositive. The CDR3 DNA follows: TGTGCCAGCAGTGAAGTGGCAGGGGACTCCTACGAGCAGTACTTC. It codes for CASSEVAGDSYEQYF.